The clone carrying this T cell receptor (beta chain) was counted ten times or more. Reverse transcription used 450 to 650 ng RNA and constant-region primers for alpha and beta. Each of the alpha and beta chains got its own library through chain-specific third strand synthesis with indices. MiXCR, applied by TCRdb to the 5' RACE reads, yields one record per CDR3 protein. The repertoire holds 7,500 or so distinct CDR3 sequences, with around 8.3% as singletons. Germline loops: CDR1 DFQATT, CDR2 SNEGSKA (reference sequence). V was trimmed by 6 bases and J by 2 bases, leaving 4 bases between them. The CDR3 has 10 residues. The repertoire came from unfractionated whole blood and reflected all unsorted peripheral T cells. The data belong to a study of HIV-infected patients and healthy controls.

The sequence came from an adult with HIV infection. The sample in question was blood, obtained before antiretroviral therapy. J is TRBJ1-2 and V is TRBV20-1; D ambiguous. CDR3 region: CSARNYGYTF. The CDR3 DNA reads TGCAGTGCCAGGAACTATGGCTACACCTTC.